The source of this T cell receptor beta chain is a study of shared T cell receptors in the human thymus. This CDR3 has 16 residues. Germline lookup yields CDR1 MNHEY and CDR2 SMNVEV (reference sequence). Trimming took 5 bases from V and 9 from J; bases not matched to a gene: 15. Libraries were prepared by immunoSEQ multiplex PCR; TCRdb keeps only in-frame clonotypes and omits some of them. The sample carries 640,000 or so clones, approximately 89% recorded once. The data were also submitted as part of a second study, on human thymus T cells.

This receptor was identified in a boy under two years old with a congenital heart defect. Input material: thymocytes. The rearrangement links TRBV27 to TRBJ2-1, with TRBD1 matching over 8 bases. In nucleotides, the CDR3 is TGTGCCAGCAGTGTCAAACATTACAGGGGGATTAGTGAGCAGTTCTTC. It specifies CASSVKHYRGISEQFF.